Listed here are 27 T cell receptor beta chains from one sample, sequenced in a study of blood T cell repertoires in COVID-19. This table comes from immunoSEQ multiplex PCR, and its TCRdb copy is limited to in-frame clones, with some not included. This sample has 410,000 or so clones; more than 80% occur once, and the top ten carry 1.4%. The specimen sequenced was peripheral blood. These receptors came from a woman in her twenties or thirties with active or convalescent COVID-19.

CDR3 DNA: TGCAGCGTTAAAGGGACAGGGGTTGATGGCTACACCTTC. Protein product: CSVKGTGVDGYTF. The V call is TRBV29-1, the J call TRBJ1-2; 10 bases fit TRBD1. CDR3 length equals 13 residues. Germline trimming cut 5 bases from V and 6 bases from J; bases unmatched to any gene: 6. Germline loops: CDR1 SQVTM, CDR2 ANQGSEA.

The genes are TRBV12-3 or TRBV12-4 and TRBJ2-5; D is unresolved. Trimming took off 3 bases at V and 5 bases at J, with 7 bases between the two ends. There are 12 residues in the CDR3. CDR3 in DNA: TGTGCCAGCAGTTTCCAATCCGAGACCCAGTACTTC. Translated: CASSFQSETQYF.

This clone was seen a single time. The CDR3 DNA reads as TGCGCCAGCAGCCAAGATTCGGGATTTAACTTCGGCGGGGAGCTGTTTTTT. It encodes CASSQDSGFNFGGELFF. J is TRBJ2-2 and V is TRBV4-1; weak D call: TRBD2 (5 bases). The CDR3 has 17 amino acids. Germline assignment: CDR1 MGHRA and CDR2 YSYEKL. Trimming cost V 0 bases and J 7 bases, with 18 bases left between them.

V usage is TRBV11-3 and J usage is TRBJ2-7; TRBD1 matches 12 bases. The CDR3 covers 19 residues. Germline CDR1 is SGHNT and CDR2 is YENEEA. Losses at the gene ends were 4 bases for V and 2 bases for J; bases not matched to a gene: 15. CDR3 amino acids: CASSCGPGQGALVTYEQYF. As DNA, the CDR3 is TGTGCCAGCAGCTGCGGCCCGGGACAGGGGGCCTTAGTCACCTACGAGCAGTACTTC.

The V gene is TRBV19, the J gene TRBJ1-1; D perhaps matches TRBD1 (5 bases). The CDR3 extends over 14 amino acids. Trimming removed 4 bases at V and 2 bases at J, with 11 bases between. In germline, CDR1 is LNHDA, CDR2 SQIVND (reference sequence). The DNA for the CDR3 is TGTGCCAGTAGTAAGCAGGGTCTTAACACTGAAGCTTTCTTT. Protein product: CASSKQGLNTEAFF.

This clone was observed many times. V is TRBV15 and J is TRBJ1-5, with TRBD1 matching over 8 bases. Germline V gene sequence: CDR1 LNHNV, CDR2 YYDKDF (reference sequence). This CDR3 spans 12 amino acids. V was pared by 8 bases and J by 4 bases, with 1 base of the junction left unmatched. CDR3 sequence (DNA): TGTGCCACCCAGGGGGCTAATCAGCCCCAGCATTTT. Protein sequence: CATQGANQPQHF.

The chain employs TRBV14 and TRBJ1-6, with TRBD1 as a possible D gene (5 bases). The germline V gene has CDR1 SGHDN and CDR2 FVKESK. This CDR3 contains 16 residues. Trimming removed 0 bases from V and 7 bases from J, with 13 bases in between. The CDR3 DNA is TGTGCCAGCAGCCAAGACTCCCAGGGTTTCAATTCACCCCTCCACTTT. Its translation is CASSQDSQGFNSPLHF.

The gene calls are TRBV19 and TRBJ1-1; a possible D gene is TRBD1 (6 bases). With 7 bases removed from V and 8 bases from J, the gap between germline ends came to 11 bases. In germline, CDR1 is LNHDA, CDR2 SQIVND (reference sequence). There are 11 residues in the CDR3. The CDR3 reads CASTKGEEAFF. DNA of the CDR3: TGTGCCAGTACCAAGGGGGAAGAAGCTTTCTTT.

The rearrangement uses TRBV19 and TRBJ2-5, with D possibly TRBD2 on 5 matching bases. Between the trimmed V and J ends, which lost 2 bases and 3 bases, there was a span of 7 bases. The CDR3 spans 13 residues. Germline lookup yields CDR1 LNHDA and CDR2 SQIVND (reference sequence). This chain's CDR3 is CASSIWTEETQYF. CDR3 bases: TGTGCCAGTAGTATATGGACTGAAGAGACCCAGTACTTC.

This chain joins TRBV5-1 and TRBJ1-2; 9 bases are shared with TRBD1. Unmatched junction bases numbered 8, after V lost 4 bases and J lost 1 base. The germline CDR1 and CDR2 sequences are SGHRS and YFSETQ. The CDR3 totals 16 residues. The CDR3 here is CASSPGDREFNYGYTF. The CDR3 DNA sequence: TGCGCCAGCAGCCCCGGGGACAGGGAATTTAACTATGGCTACACCTTC.

The chain is built from TRBV27 and TRBJ2-1; TRBD2 matches 12 bases. The CDR3 contains 17 residues. Germline values: CDR1 MNHEY, CDR2 SMNVEV (reference sequence). The junction had 11 bases not matched to a gene; V was cut back by 3 bases and J by 8 bases. CDR3 DNA sequence: TGTGCCAGCAGTTTTCGCCTGACTAGCGGGAGAGATCATGAGCAGTTCTTC. Its translation is CASSFRLTSGRDHEQFF.

The chain links TRBV12-5 to TRBJ1-2; 10 bases align to TRBD1. From germline, CDR1 is LGHNT and CDR2 FRNRAP. V lost 6 bases to trimming and J lost 1 base; unmatched junction nucleotides: 14. CDR3 length: 18 amino acids. For the CDR3, the DNA is TGTGCTAGTGGCCCCGGGACAGGGGACGTGGGGGGTAACTATGGCTACACCTTC. It translates to CASGPGTGDVGGNYGYTF.

The V and J genes are TRBV10-1 and TRBJ2-3; 12 positions agree with TRBD2. The germline V gene encodes CDR1 WNHNN and CDR2 SYGVQD (reference sequence). The length of the CDR3 is 16 residues. Trimming cost V 4 bases and J 2 bases; bases outside gene matches: 4. The CDR3 protein is CASSGTSGDATDTQYF. DNA of the CDR3: TGCGCCAGCAGTGGGACTAGCGGGGATGCCACAGATACGCAGTATTTT.

The gene calls are TRBV6-1 and TRBJ1-2, with D possibly matching TRBD1 (5 bases). This CDR3 is 13 amino acids long. Germline loops: CDR1 MNHNS, CDR2 SASEGT. V lost 2 bases, J lost 2 bases, and 6 bases lay in between. CDR3 amino acids: CASSEQGNYGYTF. CDR3 DNA sequence: TGTGCCAGCAGTGAACAGGGAAACTATGGCTACACCTTC.

The chain carries TRBV19 and TRBJ2-2; TRBD2 might be the D (7 bases). Trimming stripped 5 bases from V and 2 bases from J, with 15 bases between. Looked up from germline, CDR1 is LNHDA and CDR2 is SQIVND (reference sequence). This CDR3 spans 16 amino acids. Written as DNA, the CDR3 is TGTGCCAGTAGTCCCCAAGGGGGGGGTAACACCGGGGAGCTGTTTTTT. It is translated as CASSPQGGGNTGELFF.

This chain connects TRBV14 to TRBJ1-2; 8 positions agree with TRBD1. The CDR3 spans 14 residues. V gave up 1 base and J gave up 4 bases; unmatched junction bases: 2. The germline V gene encodes CDR1 SGHDN and CDR2 FVKESK. CDR3 protein: CASSQVDRGYGYTF. CDR3 sequence (DNA): TGTGCCAGCAGCCAAGTAGACAGGGGCTATGGCTACACCTTC.

V and J are TRBV6-1 and TRBJ2-5; maybe TRBD2 (6 bases). Trimming pared 2 bases from V and 5 bases from J, leaving 12 bases between. CDR1 and CDR2 (germline): MNHNS, SASEGT. This CDR3 comprises 14 residues. The CDR3 nucleotides read TGTGCCAGCAGTGAATTGGAGGGGCCGGAGACCCAGTACTTC. As protein: CASSELEGPETQYF.

This chain joins TRBV30 and TRBJ2-5, with D unresolved. Germline values: CDR1 GTSNPN, CDR2 SVGIG (reference sequence). CDR3 length: 11 amino acids. CDR3: CAWLRQETQYF. The CDR3, as DNA: TGTGCTTGGTTGCGGCAAGAGACCCAGTACTTC.

V is TRBV13 and J is TRBJ2-2; D is perhaps TRBD2 (6 bases). The germline CDR1 and CDR2 sequences are PRHDT and FYEKMQ (reference sequence). The CDR3 sequence is 15 residues long. Trimming took off 5 bases at V and 3 bases at J, with 13 bases between the two ends. The CDR3 DNA follows: TGTGCCAGCAGCCAGCATGGGGGGTACACCGGGGAGCTGTTTTTT. Protein product: CASSQHGGYTGELFF.

The J gene is TRBJ2-3, the V gene TRBV7-2; 11 bases are shared with TRBD2. Germline V gene lookup returns CDR1 SGHTA and CDR2 FQGNSA. Unmatched junction bases numbered 5, after V lost 0 bases and J lost 6 bases. The CDR3 has 16 residues. This CDR3 is CASSLASGRVGDTQYF. CDR3 nucleotides: TGTGCCAGCAGCTTAGCTAGCGGGAGGGTGGGGGATACGCAGTATTTT.

J is TRBJ2-7 and V is TRBV9, with 10 bases lining up with TRBD1. The CDR3 is 15 amino acids. The V and J ends lost 3 bases and 7 bases, in that order; junction bases with no gene match: 10. Germline lookup yields CDR1 SGDLS and CDR2 YYNGEE. The CDR3 DNA follows: TGTGCCAGCAGCGGGCCGACAGGGGGCTCGGGAGAGCAGTACTTC. This gives the protein CASSGPTGGSGEQYF.

This clone is a singleton in its sample. The V call is TRBV6-5, the J call TRBJ1-2, with D hard to call. This CDR3 contains 13 residues. Trimming pared 4 bases from V and 2 bases from J, leaving 8 bases between. Germline V gene sequence: CDR1 MNHEY, CDR2 SVGAGI. The CDR3 sequence: CASSLRGNYGYTF. The CDR3 DNA reads as TGTGCCAGCAGTTTACGGGGAAACTATGGCTACACCTTC.

In this sample, this clone turned up once. V usage is TRBV10-2 and J usage is TRBJ2-1; TRBD2 agrees at 15 bases. Germline assignment: CDR1 WSHSY and CDR2 SAAADI. The CDR3 covers 16 residues. V shed 4 bases, J shed 6 bases, and the junction held 4 bases outside the gene matches. The CDR3 coding sequence is TGCGCCAGCAGTGTTGGACTAGCGGGGGGGCTCAATGAGCAGTTCTTC. Residues: CASSVGLAGGLNEQFF.

This rearrangement joins TRBV7-6 to TRBJ1-5; tentative D call: TRBD1 (5 bases). Trimming shortened V by 1 base and J by 6 bases, and 22 bases separated the two germline ends. CDR1 SGHVS and CDR2 FNYEAQ come from the germline V gene. The CDR3 runs to 18 residues. The CDR3 loop is CASSLGRESDFARQPQHF. The CDR3 nucleotides read TGTGCCAGCAGCTTAGGCAGGGAATCGGATTTCGCGCGTCAGCCCCAGCATTTT.

This chain uses TRBV5-1 with TRBJ2-1; TRBD2 agrees at 7 bases. CDR3 length: 16 residues. With V trimmed by 4 bases and J by 0 bases, 7 bases remained unmatched. Germline loops: CDR1 SGHRS, CDR2 YFSETQ. The CDR3: CASSVGAGSSYNEQFF. The CDR3 region has the DNA TGCGCCAGCAGCGTGGGAGCGGGGAGCTCCTACAATGAGCAGTTCTTC.

The genes are TRBV4-1 and TRBJ1-4; 7 bases map to TRBD1. CDR3 size: 18 residues. The germline CDR1 and CDR2 sequences are MGHRA and YSYEKL. J lost 1 base, V lost 1 base, and 9 bases had no gene match. CDR3: CASSQVGGGGITNEKLFF. The DNA for the CDR3 is TGCGCCAGCAGCCAAGTCGGAGGGGGCGGAATAACTAATGAAAAACTGTTTTTT.

The gene calls are TRBV3-1 (or the pseudogene TRBV3-2) and TRBJ1-1, with D possibly being TRBD1 (6 bases). CDR1 and CDR2 from the germline V gene are LGHDT and YNNKEL (reference sequence). V lost 1 base and J lost 1, with 10 bases in between. The CDR3 spans 15 residues. The CDR3 DNA reads as TGTGCCAGCAGCCAAGGTTTGACAGGGAACACTGAAGCTTTCTTT. Protein: CASSQGLTGNTEAFF.